The next 18 T cell receptor beta chains were all read from a single sample in a study of T cell responses to AZD1222 COVID-19 vaccine. Sequenced by immunoSEQ multiplex PCR; TCRdb stores in-frame clones only, minus some. The repertoire holds about 170,000 clones, with around nine tenths as singletons. The sample was peripheral blood, taken 28 days after the second AZD1222 dose. Every receptor here comes from an adult who received the AZD1222 COVID-19 vaccine.

This sequence joins TRBV6-4 and TRBJ2-2; D gene ambiguous. The germline CDR1 and CDR2 sequences are MRHNA and SNTAGT. Trimming cost V 2 bases and J 8 bases, with 9 bases left between them. This CDR3 has 13 residues. The CDR3 bases are TGTGCCAGCAGTGACCACGAGGAGGGGGAGCTGTTTTTT. Amino acid sequence: CASSDHEEGELFF.

The V and J genes are TRBV11-2 and TRBJ1-2; no clear D. V lost 0 bases to trimming and J lost 0 bases, with 23 bases between them. The CDR3 is 20 amino acids. CDR1 is SGHAT and CDR2 is FQNNGV in the germline V gene. The CDR3 nucleotides are TGTGCCAGCAGCTTAGATCTCTTTAAGTACTCCGACTCCCCTAACTATGGCTACACCTTC. Residues: CASSLDLFKYSDSPNYGYTF.

The chain uses TRBV2 and TRBJ1-5, with a possible D match to TRBD1 (5 bases). This CDR3 comprises 13 residues. Trimming left V 6 bases short and J 11 bases short, with 17 bases between. Germline values: CDR1 SNHLY, CDR2 FYNNEI. The CDR3 DNA follows: TGTGCCAGCAGCCCTACTTTGGGGGGGGCCCAGCATTTT. This translates into CASSPTLGGAQHF.

This chain connects TRBV29-1 to TRBJ2-7; 8 positions agree with TRBD1. The ends lost 0 bases at V and 7 bases at J; junction bases unmatched: 11. Per germline, CDR1 SQVTM and CDR2 ANQGSEA. The CDR3 runs 15 residues. The CDR3 region has the DNA TGCAGCGTTGAAGATGACAGGGGAGTAGAGGGGGAGCAGTACTTC. This codes for CSVEDDRGVEGEQYF.

V usage is TRBV6-5 and J usage is TRBJ1-4, with unresolved D. CDR1 is MNHEY and CDR2 is SVGAGI in the germline V gene. The CDR3 has 15 residues. V was clipped by 6 bases and J by 3 bases, with 14 bases between them. CDR3 loop: CASRQISGSNEKLFF. The CDR3 DNA follows: TGTGCCAGCAGACAAATTTCGGGATCTAATGAAAAACTGTTTTTT.

This clone was observed a single time. V is TRBV5-1 and J is TRBJ1-4; TRBD1 is a possible D gene (6 bases). Germline CDR1 reads SGHRS; CDR2 reads YFSETQ. V lost 7 bases and J lost 5, with 18 bases in between. The CDR3 extends over 15 amino acids. CDR3 DNA: TGCGCCAGCTCCCAATTCGGGACACTAAATGAAAAACTGTTTTTT. Amino acid sequence: CASSQFGTLNEKLFF.

The chain carries TRBV12-5 and TRBJ2-7; the D is unclear. V lost 1 base and J lost 6, with 10 bases in between. Per the germline V gene, CDR1 is LGHNT and CDR2 is FRNRAP. This CDR3 region has 13 residues. CDR3 residues: CASGLALVGEQYF. In DNA, the CDR3 is TGTGCTAGTGGTTTGGCCCTAGTCGGCGAGCAGTACTTC.

In its sample, this clone was seen a few times. This CDR3 is CASSSGQGLEAFF. CDR3 in DNA: TGTGCCAGCAGCTCCGGACAGGGTCTTGAAGCTTTCTTT. The rearrangement joins TRBV28 to TRBJ1-1; 8 bases match TRBD1. From germline, CDR1 is MDHEN and CDR2 SYDVKM. V was clipped by 6 bases and J by 7 bases; unmatched bases: 7. The CDR3 length is 13 residues.

The chain couples TRBV3-1 (or the pseudogene TRBV3-2) to TRBJ1-4, with D perhaps TRBD1 (6 bases). Germline V gene lookup returns CDR1 LGHDT and CDR2 YNNKEL (reference sequence). Trimming removed 0 bases at V and 8 bases at J, with 13 bases between. The CDR3 runs to 15 residues. The CDR3 is CASSQDFGGGEKLFF. The CDR3 region has the DNA TGTGCCAGCAGCCAAGATTTCGGGGGCGGGGAAAAACTGTTTTTT.

This rearrangement joins TRBV7-2 to TRBJ2-3, with TRBD2 identical over 9 bases. J gave up 4 bases and V 5 bases, and 13 bases lay outside the gene matches. This CDR3 is 17 amino acids long. Germline CDR1 and CDR2: SGHTA and FQGNSA. The DNA of the CDR3 is TGTGCCAGCAGCCAGATGCGGGGCGGGGGGGACGCAGATACGCAGTATTTT. It translates to CASSQMRGGGDADTQYF.

V usage is TRBV29-1 and J usage is TRBJ1-2, with D possibly TRBD1 on 6 matching bases. Trimming pared 7 bases from V and 4 bases from J, leaving 19 bases between. Germline CDR1 reads SQVTM; CDR2 reads ANQGSEA. The CDR3 runs 14 residues. CDR3 loop: CSAGEYRVPYGYTF. CDR3 bases: TGCAGCGCCGGTGAATACAGGGTCCCCTATGGCTACACCTTC. Drawing the rest from reference TRBV29-1 and TRBJ1-2, the complete variable domain is SAVISQKPSRDICQRGTSLTIQCQVDSQVTMMFWYRQQPGQSLTLIATANQGSEATYESGFVIDKFPISRPNLTFSTLTVSNMSPEDSSIYLCSAGEYRVPYGYTFGSGTRLTVV.

The rearrangement links TRBV27 to TRBJ2-2; no clear D. CDR1 MNHEY and CDR2 SMNVEV come from the germline V gene (reference sequence). The CDR3 sequence is 14 residues long. Trimming pared 3 bases from V and 1 base from J, leaving 6 bases between. In DNA, the CDR3 is TGTGCCAGCAGTTTGGCGGAGAACACCGGGGAGCTGTTTTTT. This translates into CASSLAENTGELFF.

This clone occurred a few times. The chain has TRBV4-1 and TRBJ1-2, with D uncertain. This CDR3 comprises 14 residues. Germline V lookup: CDR1 MGHRA, CDR2 YSYEKL. The germline V and J ends were trimmed by 1 base and 4 bases, with 10 bases remaining between them. The CDR3 here is CASSQGTRTYGYTF. The DNA of the CDR3 is TGCGCCAGCAGCCAAGGAACGCGGACCTATGGCTACACCTTC.

The chain has TRBV11-3 and TRBJ2-2, with TRBD1 identical over 12 bases. This CDR3 has 15 amino acids. The germline V gene has CDR1 SGHNT and CDR2 YENEEA. Germline trimming cut 5 bases from V and 5 bases from J; bases unmatched to any gene: 3. DNA of the CDR3: TGTGCCAGCAGCCGGGACAGGGGGCTTACCGGGGAGCTGTTTTTT. Protein sequence: CASSRDRGLTGELFF. The complete variable domain, with remaining parts taken from reference TRBV11-3 and TRBJ2-2, reads EAGVVQSPRYKIIEKKQPVAFWCNPISGHNTLYWYLQNLGQGPELLIRYENEEAVDDSQLPKDRFSAERLKGVDSTLKIQPAELGDSAVYLCASSRDRGLTGELFFGEGSRLTVL.

The chain has TRBV24-1 and TRBJ1-2, with D possibly matching TRBD1 (5 bases). With 9 bases removed from V and 4 bases from J, the gap between germline ends came to 17 bases. The CDR3 runs to 14 residues. CDR1 is KGHDR and CDR2 is SFDVKD in the germline V gene. The CDR3 sequence is CATYASGGTYGYTF. The CDR3 bases are TGTGCCACCTACGCGAGCGGGGGGACCTATGGCTACACCTTC.

The J gene is TRBJ2-3, the V gene TRBV24-1; D is ambiguous. With 4 bases removed from V and 2 bases from J, the gap between germline ends came to 9 bases. The germline CDR1 and CDR2 sequences are KGHDR and SFDVKD. This CDR3 comprises 14 residues. This CDR3 reads CATSEGRLTDTQYF. Here the CDR3 DNA reads TGTGCCACCAGTGAGGGCAGACTCACAGATACGCAGTATTTT.

The chain is built from TRBV6-5 and TRBJ2-1, with D tentatively TRBD1 or TRBD2 (6 bases each). The CDR3 spans 16 residues. Trimming cost V 0 bases and J 5 bases, with 14 bases left between them. The germline CDR1 and CDR2 sequences are MNHEY and SVGAGI. This CDR3 reads CASSYSFGGLDNEQFF. CDR3 nucleotide sequence: TGTGCCAGCAGTTACTCGTTTGGGGGGCTCGACAATGAGCAGTTCTTC.

This chain links TRBV6-1 with TRBJ2-7, with D tentatively TRBD1 or TRBD2 (6 bases each). CDR1 is MNHNS, CDR2 SASEGT, per germline. Trimming shortened V by 2 bases and J by 6 bases, and 8 bases separated the two germline ends. This CDR3 has 12 amino acids. The CDR3, as DNA: TGTGCCAGCAGTGAATGGGGGGCCGAGCAGTACTTC. Translating gives CASSEWGAEQYF.